This TCR beta chain was profiled in a study of early T cells in non-severe SARS-CoV-2 infection. Study-wide context: Sequencing was performed on bulk RNA from unsorted whole blood, leaving chains unpaired.

This clonotype showed up many times. Via MiXCR, TCRdb re-called the 5' RACE reads, giving one row per CDR3 protein. Of just under 60,000 distinct CDR3 sequences in the sample, just under 9% were seen once. The V and J ends lost 1 base and 1 base, in that order; junction bases with no gene match: 7. The CDR3 consists of 17 residues. Looked up from germline, CDR1 is SGHNT and CDR2 is YYREEE (reference sequence). This receptor was obtained from an adult who was a healthcare worker with PCR-confirmed SARS-CoV-2 infection or an uninfected control (not recorded which). The sequencing sample was made of whole blood. The J gene is TRBJ2-1, the V gene TRBV5-4, with TRBD2 matching over 8 bases. CDR3 DNA sequence: TGTGCCAGCAGCTTGCAAGGCGGGACTAGATCCTACAATGAGCAGTTCTTC. As protein: CASSLQGGTRSYNEQFF.